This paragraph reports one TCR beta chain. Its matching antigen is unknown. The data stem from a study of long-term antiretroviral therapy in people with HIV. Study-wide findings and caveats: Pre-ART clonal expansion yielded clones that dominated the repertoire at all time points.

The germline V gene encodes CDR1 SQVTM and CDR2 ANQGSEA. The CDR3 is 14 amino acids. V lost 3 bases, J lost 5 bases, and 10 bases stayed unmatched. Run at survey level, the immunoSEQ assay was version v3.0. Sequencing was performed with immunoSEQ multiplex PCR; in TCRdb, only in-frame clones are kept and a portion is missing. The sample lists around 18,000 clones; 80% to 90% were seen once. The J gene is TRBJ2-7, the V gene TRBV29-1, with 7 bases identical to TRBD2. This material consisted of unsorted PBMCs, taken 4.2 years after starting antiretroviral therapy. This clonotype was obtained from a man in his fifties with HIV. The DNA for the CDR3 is TGCAGCGTTGAGGGGGGATCGGGACTACACGAGCAGTACTTC. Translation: CSVEGGSGLHEQYF.